These 30 T cell receptor beta chains came from one sample sequenced in a study of identical twins. TCRdb re-called the 5' RACE reads through MiXCR, storing one row per CDR3 protein. Of approximately 530,000 distinct CDR3 sequences listed, approximately 20% are singletons. This sample was shared with a second study, whose subject was yellow fever vaccine responses in identical twins.

Sequencing used CD4+ T cells sorted from blood. These receptors came from a woman under 30 in good health.

This chain uses TRBV11-2 with TRBJ1-4, with D possibly being TRBD1 (5 bases). This CDR3 comprises 16 residues. Trimming pared 5 bases from V and 5 bases from J, leaving 18 bases between. Germline V CDR1 and CDR2: SGHAT, FQNNGV. CDR3 amino acids: CASSPYWTPKNEKLFF. Here the CDR3 DNA reads TGTGCCAGCAGCCCCTACTGGACACCGAAGAATGAAAAACTGTTTTTT.

CDR3 protein: CASSQVIAGAYEQYF. CDR3 coding DNA: TGCGCCAGCAGCCAAGTTATAGCGGGAGCGTACGAGCAGTACTTC. The chain is built from TRBV4-1 and TRBJ2-7; TRBD2 matches at 9 bases. The CDR3 extends over 15 amino acids. The germline gives CDR1 MGHRA, CDR2 YSYEKL. Trimming cost V 1 base and J 4 bases; bases outside gene matches: 5.

There are a few counts of this clonotype. The rearrangement joins TRBV12-3 or TRBV12-4 to TRBJ2-5; 7 positions match TRBD1. V trimming: 5 bases; J trimming: 9 bases; junction bases outside the gene matches: 6. The CDR3 runs to 12 residues. CDR3 coding DNA: TGTGCCAGCAGTCTGATGGACAGGTCCCAGTACTTC. Amino acids: CASSLMDRSQYF.

This clonotype occurred a few times. The rearrangement joins TRBV4-2 to TRBJ2-2; 11 bases line up with TRBD1. With 10 bases clipped from V and 0 bases from J, the junction kept 16 bases outside the gene matches. Germline lookup yields CDR1 LGHNA and CDR2 YNFKEQ. This CDR3 is built from 19 residues. In DNA, the CDR3 is TGTGCCACCGAGAGGACAGGGGGCGCGAGGTCGCCGAACACCGGGGAGCTGTTTTTT. As protein: CATERTGGARSPNTGELFF.

This clonotype was seen more than once but under ten times. The chain uses TRBV12-3 or TRBV12-4 and TRBJ2-3, with 10 nucleotides matching TRBD2. V trimming: 2 bases; J trimming: 7 bases; junction bases outside the gene matches: 15. The CDR3 is 18 residues long. The CDR3: CASSLYGLAEGRGNTQYF. The DNA of the CDR3 is TGTGCCAGCAGTTTATACGGACTAGCGGAGGGAAGGGGTAATACGCAGTATTTT.

This clonotype has a handful of counts. The rearrangement links TRBV7-9 to TRBJ2-7; the D gene is possibly TRBD1 (6 bases). CDR1 and CDR2 (germline): SEHNR, FQNEAQ (reference sequence). Trimming cost V 5 bases and J 2 bases, with 13 bases left between them. The CDR3 length is 14 residues. The CDR3 protein is CASSTWTEPYEQYV. As DNA, the CDR3 is TGTGCCAGCAGCACCTGGACAGAACCCTACGAGCAGTACGTC.

The gene calls are TRBV3-1 and TRBJ1-3; TRBD1 is a possible D gene (5 bases). The CDR3 contains 17 residues. Germline V gene sequence: CDR1 LGHDT, CDR2 YNNKEL (reference sequence). With 4 bases removed from V and 0 bases from J, the gap between germline ends came to 16 bases. The CDR3 DNA sequence: TGTGCCAGCAGCCCCTGGCAACAGGCCGCCTCTGGAAACACCATATATTTT. Translated: CASSPWQQAASGNTIYF.

This clonotype was seen at least ten times. The chain combines TRBV4-1 with TRBJ1-4; D remains ambiguous. The CDR3 is made up of 15 amino acids. CDR1 is MGHRA and CDR2 is YSYEKL in the germline V gene. V was trimmed by 3 bases and J by 4 bases, leaving 12 bases between them. The CDR3 loop reads CASSHSGQNNEKLFF. CDR3 nucleotides: TGCGCCAGCAGCCATTCTGGGCAGAATAATGAAAAACTGTTTTTT.

This clonotype has just one count. The chain links TRBV12-3 or TRBV12-4 to TRBJ2-4, with 7 bases lining up with TRBD1. The CDR3 is 17 amino acids. With 5 bases clipped from V and 2 bases from J, the junction kept 12 bases outside the gene matches. The CDR3 sequence: CASSPPGQRATKNIQYF. The DNA for the CDR3 is TGTGCCAGCAGTCCCCCGGGACAGCGAGCGACCAAAAACATTCAGTACTTC.

The chain has TRBV24-1 and TRBJ2-1, with TRBD1 as a possible D gene (5 bases). V lost 4 bases to trimming and J lost 9 bases, with 9 bases between them. Germline values: CDR1 KGHDR, CDR2 SFDVKD. The CDR3 runs 12 residues. The CDR3 sequence: CATSEQGSEQFF. The CDR3 region has the DNA TGTGCCACCAGTGAGCAGGGATCTGAGCAGTTCTTC.

CDR3 nucleotide sequence: TGTGCCAGCAGCCCAGTAGGGGGCATAGGGGATGAGCAGTTCTTC. Translated: CASSPVGGIGDEQFF. This chain joins TRBV3-1 and TRBJ2-1, with 7 bases matching TRBD1. Germline V gene data show CDR1 as LGHDT and CDR2 as YNNKEL (reference sequence). The length of the CDR3 is 15 residues. V lost 4 bases and J lost 8; bases outside the gene matches: 11.

The chain recombines TRBV28 with TRBJ2-2; 7 bases align to TRBD1. V was clipped by 10 bases and J by 7 bases; unmatched bases: 9. The CDR3 runs 13 residues. Germline V gene data show CDR1 as MDHEN and CDR2 as SYDVKM. CDR3 DNA: TGTGCCACAAGACAGGGAATGGTCGGGGAGCTGTTTTTT. Its translation is CATRQGMVGELFF.

A few counts support this clonotype. The chain combines TRBV20-1 with TRBJ2-3; 7 bases fit TRBD2. Unmatched junction bases numbered 12, after V lost 7 bases and J lost 2 bases. Per the germline V gene, CDR1 is DFQATT and CDR2 is SNEGSKA (reference sequence). This CDR3 has 15 residues. The CDR3 loop is CSGRARTRPTDTQYF. As DNA, the CDR3 is TGCAGTGGAAGGGCCCGGACTAGGCCCACAGATACGCAGTATTTT.

This clonotype was counted only a few times. The CDR3 region is CSARDWGRSTDTQYF. DNA of the CDR3: TGCAGTGCTAGAGATTGGGGCCGGAGCACAGATACGCAGTATTTT. The V gene is TRBV20-1, the J gene TRBJ2-3, with a weak D call TRBD1 (5 bases). The V gene's germline CDR1 is DFQATT and CDR2 SNEGSKA (reference sequence). The CDR3 totals 15 residues. V lost 0 bases and J lost 0, with 10 bases in between.

The V and J genes are TRBV12-3 or TRBV12-4 and TRBJ2-1, with 7 bases that match TRBD2. Trimming removed 3 bases from V and 0 bases from J; junction bases left unmatched: 8. This CDR3 is 17 amino acids long. CDR3 nucleotide sequence: TGTGCCAGCAGTTTGGCGGGACTAAAAGGCTCCTACAATGAGCAGTTCTTC. This translates into CASSLAGLKGSYNEQFF.

There are a few counts of this clonotype. The rearrangement uses TRBV7-3 and TRBJ2-3; D is undetermined. The germline V gene encodes CDR1 SGHTA and CDR2 FQGTGA. This CDR3 contains 15 residues. The V end was cut by 3 bases, the J end by 2 bases, with 12 bases between. CDR3 in DNA: TGTGCCAGCAGCTTTTATCGCGGTACCACAGATACGCAGTATTTT. Encoded protein: CASSFYRGTTDTQYF.

This clonotype showed up many times. This chain uses TRBV5-1 with TRBJ2-3; D possibly matches TRBD1 or TRBD2 (5 bases each). V was clipped by 4 bases and J by 5 bases, with 20 bases between them. The CDR3 consists of 16 residues. Germline CDR1 is SGHRS and CDR2 is YFSETQ. For the CDR3, the DNA is TGCGCCAGCAGCCTGGGGGAATGGTGGATTCAAGATACGCAGTATTTT. It yields the protein CASSLGEWWIQDTQYF. The full variable domain, with the rest looked up from reference TRBV5-1 and TRBJ2-3, is KAGVTQTPRYLIKTRGQQVTLSCSPISGHRSVSWYQQTPGQGLQFLFEYFSETQRNKGNFPGRFSGRQFSNSRSEMNVSTLELGDSALYLCASSLGEWWIQDTQYFGPGTRLTVL.

The chain couples TRBV2 to TRBJ2-3; D is perhaps TRBD2 (6 bases). Deletions cut 4 bases from V and 2 bases from J, with 16 bases between. Germline V CDR1 and CDR2: SNHLY, FYNNEI. This CDR3 has 16 residues. This chain's CDR3 is CASSVGGRSFTDTQYF. CDR3 in DNA: TGTGCCAGCAGTGTAGGAGGGAGGTCCTTCACAGATACGCAGTATTTT.

The V and J genes are TRBV12-3 or TRBV12-4 and TRBJ2-7; TRBD2 matches at 12 bases. The V segment lost 2 bases and the J segment 1 base; nucleotides outside the gene matches: 3. This CDR3 comprises 16 residues. This CDR3 reads CASSLTSGGTSYEQYV. As DNA, the CDR3 is TGTGCCAGCAGTTTAACTAGCGGGGGGACATCCTACGAGCAGTACGTC.

The table lists this clonotype with a few counts. The genes are TRBV4-1 and TRBJ2-5, with D possibly being TRBD1 or TRBD2 (5 bases each). Trimming took 4 bases from V and 1 from J, leaving 7 bases between them. Germline lookup yields CDR1 MGHRA and CDR2 YSYEKL. This CDR3 is 13 amino acids long. The CDR3 DNA reads TGCGCCAGCAGCCGGGGGACCCAAGAGACCCAGTACTTC. It is translated as CASSRGTQETQYF.

This clonotype occurred a few times. The chain uses TRBV20-1 and TRBJ2-1; 8 bases are shared with TRBD2. The junction had 14 bases not matched to a gene; V was cut back by 3 bases and J by 4 bases. Germline V gives CDR1 DFQATT, CDR2 SNEGSKA (reference sequence). The CDR3 has 17 residues. CDR3 nucleotide sequence: TGCAGTGCTAGCCTATTGATGACGGGAGGGTTTTACAATGAGCAGTTCTTC. It translates to CSASLLMTGGFYNEQFF.

This clonotype occurred a few times. This chain links TRBV11-2 with TRBJ2-1, with TRBD2 matching over 9 bases. V shed 1 base, J shed 8 bases, and the junction held 9 bases outside the gene matches. Per the germline V gene, CDR1 is SGHAT and CDR2 is FQNNGV. The CDR3 is 16 amino acids. The CDR3 region is CASSLGARGGLDEQFF. The CDR3, as DNA: TGTGCCAGCAGCTTAGGGGCGCGGGGGGGCCTCGATGAGCAGTTCTTC.

In this sample, this clonotype turned up a few times. The rearrangement joins TRBV18 to TRBJ2-3, with D uncertain. The ends were cut back, 2 bases at V and 6 bases at J, with 9 bases in the middle. Per the germline V gene, CDR1 is KGHSH and CDR2 is LQKENI. The CDR3 is made up of 13 amino acids. The CDR3 sequence is CASSPGVQDTQYF. CDR3 bases: TGTGCCAGCTCACCAGGGGTTCAGGATACGCAGTATTTT.

This clonotype was counted a single time. V is TRBV5-5 and J is TRBJ2-7; TRBD1 matches 7 bases. From germline, CDR1 is SGHKS and CDR2 YYEKEE (reference sequence). The CDR3 spans 13 residues. Trimming cost V 4 bases and J 3 bases; bases outside gene matches: 4. CDR3 sequence reads: CASSNRGDYEQYV. Written as DNA, the CDR3 is TGTGCCAGCAGCAACAGGGGCGACTACGAGCAGTACGTC.

J is TRBJ2-1 and V is TRBV28; 9 bases are shared with TRBD1. The CDR3 covers 15 residues. V lost 5 bases to trimming and J lost 7 bases; unmatched junction nucleotides: 9. CDR1 and CDR2 (germline): MDHEN, SYDVKM. The CDR3 coding sequence is TGTGCCAGCAGTGCCTGGGACAGGGAACGTAATGAGCAGTTCTTC. It encodes CASSAWDRERNEQFF.

The chain combines TRBV12-3 or TRBV12-4 with TRBJ2-1; 9 nucleotides align to TRBD2. J gave up 4 bases and V 7 bases, and 8 bases lay outside the gene matches. CDR3 length: 15 residues. For the CDR3, the DNA is TGTGCCAGCACTCAGATAGCGGGAGTTTACAATGAGCAGTTCTTC. Residues: CASTQIAGVYNEQFF.

V usage is TRBV5-1 and J usage is TRBJ2-1; 9 bases line up with TRBD2. CDR1 SGHRS and CDR2 YFSETQ come from the germline V gene. This CDR3 spans 15 amino acids. The V and J ends lost 4 bases and 7 bases, in that order; junction bases with no gene match: 9. CDR3 amino acids: CASSPSSGVWNEQFF. The CDR3 DNA is TGCGCCAGCAGCCCCTCTAGCGGGGTCTGGAATGAGCAGTTCTTC.

This clonotype has only a few counts. The CDR3 nucleotides read TGTGCCATCAGTCCGACAAGCGAGACCCAGTACTTC. It translates to CAISPTSETQYF. V gene TRBV10-3 combines with J gene TRBJ2-5; no clear D gene. There are 12 residues in the CDR3. Germline assignment: CDR1 ENHRY and CDR2 SYGVKD. V was cut by 5 bases and J by 5 bases, with 9 bases left in between.

The chain employs TRBV10-3 and TRBJ2-7, with D maybe TRBD1 (6 bases). The CDR3 is made up of 14 amino acids. Per germline, CDR1 ENHRY and CDR2 SYGVKD. Trimming removed 5 bases from V and 2 bases from J, with 13 bases in between. The CDR3 reads CAISISGAPYEQYF. CDR3 DNA: TGTGCCATCAGTATTTCAGGGGCCCCCTACGAGCAGTACTTC.

The chain is built from TRBV2 and TRBJ2-1; maybe TRBD1 (6 bases). V lost 5 bases to trimming and J lost 7 bases, with 15 bases between them. This CDR3 spans 14 amino acids. CDR1 is SNHLY and CDR2 is FYNNEI in the germline V gene. CDR3 region: CASSYRGTGNEQFF. The CDR3, as DNA: TGTGCCAGCAGTTATAGGGGGACGGGTAATGAGCAGTTCTTC.